Described below is a single TCR beta chain sequence and its context. Trimming took 5 bases from V and 2 from J; bases not matched to a gene: 5. Per the germline V gene, CDR1 is SGHAT and CDR2 is FQNNGV. The CDR3 totals 16 residues. The data were obtained in a study of OX40 agonist ivuxolimab in advanced cancers. TCRdb keeps only in-frame clones here, not all; method: immunoSEQ multiplex PCR. The sample lists about 51,000 clones, almost 90% occurring once. The sample consisted of CD4+ or CD8+ T cells sorted from blood, taken in a trial of the OX40 agonist ivuxolimab. This rearrangement joins TRBV11-2 to TRBJ2-3; 12 positions agree with TRBD2. The receptor was isolated from an adult with an advanced solid tumor such as melanoma, head and neck, liver or kidney cancer. CDR3 in amino acids: CASSPGLAGLTDTQYF. The DNA for the CDR3 is TGTGCCAGCAGCCCGGGACTAGCGGGCCTCACAGATACGCAGTATTTT.